These 32 T cell receptor beta chains came from one sample sequenced in a study of T cells in Graves' hyperthyroidism and ophthalmopathy. It was RNA transcripts that yielded the amplified TCR beta CDR3 regions. First-round RT-PCR with HTBI primers amplified the TCR CDR3 region. TCRdb independently ran MiXCR on the multiplex PCR reads; one entry per CDR3 protein. The sample carries more than 500,000 distinct CDR3 sequences, roughly 15% recorded once. Input material: blood. The receptors come from a woman aged 25 to 39 with Graves' ophthalmopathy.

There are many counts of this clonotype. The chain recombines TRBV28 with TRBJ1-4; TRBD1 agrees at 7 bases. Looked up from germline, CDR1 is MDHEN and CDR2 is SYDVKM. The CDR3 totals 17 residues. V lost 4 bases, J lost 0 bases, and 8 bases stayed unmatched. The CDR3 here is CASSSVGQAATNEKLFF. In nucleotides, the CDR3 is TGTGCCAGCAGTTCCGTAGGACAGGCTGCAACTAATGAAAAACTGTTTTTT.

Many counts were recorded for this clonotype. The chain joins TRBV20-1 to TRBJ2-1, with D hard to call. The germline CDR1 and CDR2 sequences are DFQATT and SNEGSKA (reference sequence). V lost 3 bases and J lost 6, with 9 bases in between. The CDR3 loop spans 12 amino acids. CDR3 region: CSASYRLNEQFF. CDR3 sequence (DNA): TGCAGTGCTAGTTACCGTCTCAATGAGCAGTTCTTC.

This clonotype showed up many times. The CDR3 nucleotides read TGTGCCAGCAGTTATACCTCCTGGGACCCAGCTAACTATGGCTACACCTTC. This gives the protein CASSYTSWDPANYGYTF. The rearrangement uses TRBV11-2 and TRBJ1-2; possible D gene TRBD1, 5 bases. The CDR3 covers 17 residues. The germline V gene has CDR1 SGHAT and CDR2 FQNNGV. Trimming removed 6 bases from V and 0 bases from J, with 20 bases in between.

This clonotype was detected many times. The chain uses TRBV20-1 and TRBJ2-3; a weak D match, TRBD1 (6 bases). Germline V lookup: CDR1 DFQATT, CDR2 SNEGSKA (reference sequence). The length of the CDR3 is 13 residues. Trimming shortened V by 7 bases and J by 3 bases, and 14 bases separated the two germline ends. In DNA form, the CDR3 reads TGCAGTGTGAGAAGGGGGACGACAGATACGCAGTATTTT. Amino acid sequence: CSVRRGTTDTQYF.

This clonotype was seen ten or more times. The rearrangement links TRBV3-1 to TRBJ1-6; 8 bases map to TRBD1. V trimming: 3 bases; J trimming: 8 bases; junction bases outside the gene matches: 9. The germline gives CDR1 LGHDT, CDR2 YNNKEL (reference sequence). The CDR3 totals 16 residues. The chain's CDR3 is CASSQDRVPMDSPLHF. CDR3 DNA sequence: TGTGCCAGCAGCCAGGACAGGGTCCCCATGGATTCACCCCTCCACTTT.

In its sample, this clonotype was seen a few times. J is TRBJ1-5 and V is TRBV19; no clear D. The germline CDR1 and CDR2 sequences are LNHDA and SQIVND (reference sequence). CDR3 length: 14 residues. The V gene lost 0 bases and the J gene lost 7 bases, with 10 bases spanning the gap. The chain's CDR3 is CASSIDLGFQPQHF. DNA of the CDR3: TGTGCCAGTAGTATAGATCTTGGGTTCCAGCCCCAGCATTTT.

This clonotype was picked up many times. J is TRBJ2-7 and V is TRBV30; D remains ambiguous. Germline CDR1 is GTSNPN and CDR2 is SVGIG (reference sequence). This CDR3 region has 13 residues. V lost 0 bases to trimming and J lost 6 bases, with 12 bases between them. CDR3 nucleotides: TGTGCCTGGAGTGTACCCCTGATTCTCGAGCAGTACTTC. It codes for CAWSVPLILEQYF.

This clonotype was seen a handful of times. J is TRBJ2-1 and V is TRBV5-1, with 8 bases that match TRBD1. J lost 6 bases, V lost 2 bases, and 10 bases had no gene match. CDR1 SGHRS and CDR2 YFSETQ come from the germline V gene. This CDR3 comprises 16 residues. The CDR3 sequence: CASSLTPGQAINEQFF. The CDR3 nucleotides read TGCGCCAGCAGCTTAACTCCGGGACAGGCGATCAATGAGCAGTTCTTC. Full variable domain (outside the CDR3, taken from reference TRBV5-1 and TRBJ2-1): KAGVTQTPRYLIKTRGQQVTLSCSPISGHRSVSWYQQTPGQGLQFLFEYFSETQRNKGNFPGRFSGRQFSNSRSEMNVSTLELGDSALYLCASSLTPGQAINEQFFGPGTRLTVL.

This chain joins TRBV10-3 and TRBJ2-4; D call uncertain. The CDR3 covers 18 residues. Trimming cost V 0 bases and J 0 bases, with 15 bases left between them. Germline CDR1 reads ENHRY; CDR2 reads SYGVKD. DNA of the CDR3: TGTGCCATCAGTGAGTCGATCGGTAACTACATAGCCAAAAACATTCAGTACTTC. This translates into CAISESIGNYIAKNIQYF.

This clonotype showed up just a few times. The chain recombines TRBV27 with TRBJ2-2; a possible D gene is TRBD1 (5 bases). The CDR3 extends over 13 amino acids. V lost 3 bases and J lost 5, with 7 bases in between. CDR1 MNHEY and CDR2 SMNVEV come from the germline V gene (reference sequence). Here the CDR3 DNA reads TGTGCCAGCAGTTTTTACAGGACCGGGGAGCTGTTTTTT. Translated: CASSFYRTGELFF.

This clonotype was seen ten or more times. The rearrangement joins TRBV28 to TRBJ1-2, with 7 positions matching TRBD1. CDR3 size: 15 residues. Germline V lookup: CDR1 MDHEN, CDR2 SYDVKM. The ends lost 4 bases at V and 3 bases at J; junction bases unmatched: 8. CDR3: CASSSGDSLYYGYTF. The CDR3 DNA reads TGTGCCAGCAGTTCCGGGGACAGCCTTTACTATGGCTACACCTTC.

The gene calls are TRBV28 and TRBJ1-5; 7 nucleotides line up with TRBD1. V trimming: 7 bases; J trimming: 2 bases; junction bases outside the gene matches: 5. Germline CDR1 MDHEN, CDR2 SYDVKM. The CDR3 runs 14 residues. CDR3 in amino acids: CASMRDSGNQPQHF. Written as DNA, the CDR3 is TGTGCCAGCATGCGGGACAGCGGCAATCAGCCCCAGCATTTT.

This clonotype turned up a few times. The CDR3 is CASVGGRNQPQHF. The CDR3 DNA reads TGTGCCAGTGTAGGGGGGCGCAATCAGCCCCAGCATTTT. The chain recombines TRBV12-3 or TRBV12-4 with TRBJ1-5; maybe TRBD1 (6 bases). Deletions cut 9 bases from V and 2 bases from J, with 11 bases between. The CDR3 runs 13 residues.

Only a few counts were recorded for this clonotype. V is TRBV19 and J is TRBJ2-3, with 8 bases fitting TRBD1. V lost 9 bases and J lost 6; bases outside the gene matches: 8. This CDR3 has 13 residues. CDR1 and CDR2 from the germline V gene are LNHDA and SQIVND (reference sequence). The CDR3, as DNA: TGTGCCAGCAGGACAGGGCGAGGCGATACGCAGTATTTT. Its protein product is CASRTGRGDTQYF.

The chain uses TRBV5-5 and TRBJ1-5, with TRBD1 identical over 9 bases. CDR1 SGHKS and CDR2 YYEKEE come from the germline V gene (reference sequence). Trimming took 1 base from V and 3 from J; bases not matched to a gene: 5. The CDR3 has 16 residues. For the CDR3, the DNA is TGTGCCAGCAGCTTGTTCGGGACAGGGTTCAATCAGCCCCAGCATTTT. Its protein is CASSLFGTGFNQPQHF.

This CDR3 is CSARPLSSGGAGETQYF. The CDR3 coding sequence is TGCAGTGCGAGACCCCTCTCTAGCGGGGGGGCCGGGGAGACCCAGTACTTC. The chain employs TRBV20-1 and TRBJ2-5; 12 bases are shared with TRBD2. The germline V gene encodes CDR1 DFQATT and CDR2 SNEGSKA (reference sequence). CDR3 length: 17 residues. Germline trimming cut 6 bases from V and 5 bases from J; bases unmatched to any gene: 16.

This clonotype came up many times. The chain couples TRBV5-6 to TRBJ2-1; TRBD2 aligns across 8 bases. The CDR3 extends over 14 amino acids. V lost 4 bases, J lost 12 bases, and 12 bases stayed unmatched. The germline CDR1 and CDR2 sequences are SGHDT and YYEEEE. The CDR3 nucleotides are TGTGCCAGCAGCCCCGGGACTAGAGAGTTTGGGCAGTTCTTC. As protein: CASSPGTREFGQFF.

This clonotype has at least ten counts. V gene TRBV20-1 combines with J gene TRBJ1-2; D is uncertain. This CDR3 is 15 amino acids long. The germline CDR1 and CDR2 sequences are DFQATT and SNEGSKA (reference sequence). Trimming took 4 bases from V and 5 from J, leaving 20 bases between them. The CDR3 region has the DNA TGCAGTGCTAACCATTTTATGTCGCAGAGGTATGGCTACACCTTC. This gives the protein CSANHFMSQRYGYTF.

This clonotype was detected a few times. This sequence joins TRBV12-3 or TRBV12-4 and TRBJ2-7; possibly TRBD1 for D (6 bases). V lost 4 bases, J lost 0 bases, and 10 bases lay in between. This CDR3 has 14 residues. The CDR3 DNA sequence: TGTGCCAGCAGTTCTGGACAGCCCTCCTACGAGCAGTACTTC. Protein: CASSSGQPSYEQYF.

This rearrangement joins TRBV25-1 to TRBJ2-5; no clear D gene. With 4 bases removed from V and 5 bases from J, the gap between germline ends came to 17 bases. Germline CDR1 reads MGHDK; CDR2 reads SYGVNS. This CDR3 has 15 amino acids. This CDR3 reads CASSVAGQRPETQYF. The CDR3 DNA sequence: TGTGCCAGCAGTGTAGCAGGTCAACGCCCTGAGACCCAGTACTTC.

There are a few counts of this clonotype. The chain uses TRBV30 and TRBJ2-7; D is unclear. The CDR3 spans 12 residues. V was clipped by 3 bases and J by 3 bases, with 9 bases between them. Germline CDR1 is GTSNPN and CDR2 is SVGIG (reference sequence). This chain's CDR3 is CAWSKLNYEQYF. In DNA form, the CDR3 reads TGTGCCTGGAGCAAATTAAACTACGAGCAGTACTTC.

The chain employs TRBV24-1 and TRBJ2-3; D is undetermined. Germline loops: CDR1 KGHDR, CDR2 SFDVKD. V gave up 1 base and J gave up 6 bases, with 1 base separating them. The length of the CDR3 is 11 residues. The CDR3 region has the DNA TGTGCCACCAGTGATTTTGATACGCAGTATTTT. Its protein is CATSDFDTQYF.

This chain joins TRBV7-9 and TRBJ1-3; 7 positions match TRBD1. Germline loops: CDR1 SEHNR, CDR2 FQNEAQ (reference sequence). V lost 5 bases and J lost 4; bases outside the gene matches: 8. This CDR3 spans 15 amino acids. As DNA, the CDR3 is TGTGCCAGCAGCCCGACAGGGTTCGGAGGAAACACCATATATTTT. It translates to CASSPTGFGGNTIYF.

Only a few counts were recorded for this clonotype. Here the CDR3 reads CASSPPWGRETQYF. DNA of the CDR3: TGTGCCAGCAGCCCCCCATGGGGCAGAGAGACCCAGTACTTC. This chain joins TRBV7-2 and TRBJ2-5; D may be TRBD1 (5 bases). This CDR3 region has 14 residues. Trimming left V 5 bases short and J 4 bases short, with 14 bases between. Germline CDR1 and CDR2: SGHTA and FQGNSA.

The J gene is TRBJ2-5, the V gene TRBV18, with D perhaps matching TRBD1 (6 bases). The CDR3 runs 14 residues. V gave up 1 base and J gave up 3 bases, with 9 bases separating them. Germline CDR1 and CDR2: KGHSH and LQKENI. The CDR3 coding sequence is TGTGCCAGCTCACCACGGGGGCTCAAAGAGACCCAGTACTTC. This codes for CASSPRGLKETQYF.

This clonotype appeared once. V and J are TRBV19 and TRBJ2-1; no definite D call. The V gene lost 8 bases and the J gene lost 7 bases, with 18 bases spanning the gap. Germline V lookup: CDR1 LNHDA, CDR2 SQIVND (reference sequence). The CDR3 has 14 residues. The CDR3 spells CASDPGPLGNEQFF. The CDR3 nucleotides are TGTGCCAGTGATCCAGGACCCCTAGGGAATGAGCAGTTCTTC.

The chain is built from TRBV7-9 and TRBJ2-7; the D gene is possibly TRBD2 (5 bases). Germline CDR1 reads SEHNR; CDR2 reads FQNEAQ (reference sequence). Deletions cut 4 bases from V and 4 bases from J, with 11 bases between. The length of the CDR3 is 13 residues. CDR3 amino acids: CASSSGILYEQYF. The DNA for the CDR3 is TGTGCCAGCAGCTCCGGGATTCTTTACGAGCAGTACTTC.

CDR3 bases: TGTGCCAGCAGCTCAGAGACAGGGGGCGGCGATGGCTACACCTTC. Amino acids: CASSSETGGGDGYTF. The chain couples TRBV7-8 to TRBJ1-2, with 10 bases identical to TRBD1. CDR3 length: 15 amino acids. After removal of 4 bases from V and 6 bases from J, the junction contained 8 bases not matched to a gene. CDR1 SGHVS and CDR2 FQNEAQ come from the germline V gene.

This clonotype was detected ten times or more. The rearrangement uses TRBV12-3 or TRBV12-4 and TRBJ1-1; no firm D call. The V end was cut by 1 base, the J end by 11 bases, with 14 bases between. This CDR3 has 13 residues. CDR3 amino acids: CASSLGRVAEAFF. The CDR3 DNA reads as TGTGCCAGCAGTTTAGGACGCGTGGCCGAGGCTTTCTTT.

This clonotype was seen at least ten times. This chain uses TRBV28 with TRBJ2-5, with 7 positions matching TRBD2. The CDR3 runs to 15 residues. V trimming: 1 base; J trimming: 1 base; junction bases outside the gene matches: 3. The V gene's germline CDR1 is MDHEN and CDR2 SYDVKM. CDR3: CASSLYGRLQETQYF. CDR3 nucleotide sequence: TGTGCCAGCAGTTTATACGGGAGGCTCCAAGAGACCCAGTACTTC. Drawing the rest from reference TRBV28 and TRBJ2-5, the complete variable domain is DVKVTQSSRYLVKRTGEKVFLECVQDMDHENMFWYRQDPGLGLRLIYFSYDVKMKEKGDIPEGYSVSREKKERFSLILESASTNQTSMYLCASSLYGRLQETQYFGPGTRLLVL.

This clonotype was picked up many times. This rearrangement joins TRBV20-1 to TRBJ2-5; D is possibly TRBD1 or TRBD2 (6 bases each). There are 16 residues in the CDR3. Germline V lookup: CDR1 DFQATT, CDR2 SNEGSKA (reference sequence). The CDR3 DNA is TGCAGCTCCTGGACTAAGGGGGGCCATCACCAAGAGACCCAGTACTTC. This translates into CSSWTKGGHHQETQYF.

J is TRBJ2-5 and V is TRBV27, with D possibly matching TRBD2 (5 bases). Trimming removed 2 bases at V and 4 bases at J, with 14 bases between. This CDR3 has 15 amino acids. Germline CDR1 MNHEY, CDR2 SMNVEV (reference sequence). The CDR3 nucleotides are TGTGCCAGCAGTTTAGGACTCCTCGAGACAGAGACCCAGTACTTC. The encoded protein is CASSLGLLETETQYF.